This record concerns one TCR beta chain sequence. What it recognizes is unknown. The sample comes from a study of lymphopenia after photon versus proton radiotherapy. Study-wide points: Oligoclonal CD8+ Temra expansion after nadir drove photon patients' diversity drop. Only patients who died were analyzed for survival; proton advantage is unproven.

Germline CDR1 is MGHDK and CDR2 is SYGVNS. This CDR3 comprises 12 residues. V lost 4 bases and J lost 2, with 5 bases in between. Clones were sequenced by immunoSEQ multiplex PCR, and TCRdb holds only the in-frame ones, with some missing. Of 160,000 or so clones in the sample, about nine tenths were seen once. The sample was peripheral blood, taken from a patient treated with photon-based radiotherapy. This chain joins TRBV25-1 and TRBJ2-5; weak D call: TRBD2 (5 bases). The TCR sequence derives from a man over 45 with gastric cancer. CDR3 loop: CASSGRQETQYF. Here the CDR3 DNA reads TGTGCCAGCAGTGGGAGGCAAGAGACCCAGTACTTC.